A selection of T cell receptor beta chains follows, all from one sample in a study of immune heterogeneity within non-small cell lung tumors. TCRdb re-analysed the multiplex PCR reads in MiXCR, keeping a single row per CDR3 protein. The sample gives about 20,000 distinct CDR3 sequences, roughly 30% of which show up once; around 3.8% is in the top ten. Sequencing was carried out using lung tumor tissue. Receptor source: a man in his forties or fifties with non-small cell lung cancer. Each CDR3 is given with its conserved first and last residue.

V	J	CDR3
TRBV30	TRBJ2-5	CAWSTGLPGETQYF
TRBV20-1	TRBJ1-6	CSARDLVRGDSPLHF
TRBV9	TRBJ2-1	CASSDSGTLNEQFF
TRBV4-1	TRBJ2-7	CASSQEYGPSSYEQYF
TRBV25-1	TRBJ1-6	CASTRDFYSPLHF
TRBV2	TRBJ2-1	CASSDSPYNEQFF
TRBV5-1	TRBJ2-1	CASSPTSGSYNEQFF
TRBV9	TRBJ2-5	CASSVGGPRETQYF
TRBV12-3/TRBV12-4	TRBJ1-1	CASSHPRAPATEAFF
TRBV6-7	TRBJ2-2	CATAVQGGLAGFVTGELFF
TRBV30	TRBJ1-2	CAWSSTAGGNYGYTF
TRBV18	TRBJ1-1	CASSRRDGNTEAFF